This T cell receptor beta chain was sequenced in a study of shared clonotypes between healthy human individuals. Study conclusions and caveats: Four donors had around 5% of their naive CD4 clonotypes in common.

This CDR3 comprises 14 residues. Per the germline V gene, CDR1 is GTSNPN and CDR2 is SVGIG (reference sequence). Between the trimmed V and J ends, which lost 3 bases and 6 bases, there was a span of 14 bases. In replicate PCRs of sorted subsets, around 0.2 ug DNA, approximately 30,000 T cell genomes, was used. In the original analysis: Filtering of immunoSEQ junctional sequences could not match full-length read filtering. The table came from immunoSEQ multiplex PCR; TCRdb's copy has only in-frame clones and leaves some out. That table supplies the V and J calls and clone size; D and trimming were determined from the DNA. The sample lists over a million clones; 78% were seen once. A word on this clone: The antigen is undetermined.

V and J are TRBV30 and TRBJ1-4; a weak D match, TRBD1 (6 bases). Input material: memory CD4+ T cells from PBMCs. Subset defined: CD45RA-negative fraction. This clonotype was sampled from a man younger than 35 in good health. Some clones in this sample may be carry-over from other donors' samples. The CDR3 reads CAWSPRGGDEKLFF. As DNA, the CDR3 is TGTGCCTGGAGCCCGAGGGGGGGAGATGAAAAACTGTTTTTT.